The clone carrying this T cell receptor (beta chain) was detected only a few times. The antigen is unknown. V lost 7 bases and J lost 1, with 9 bases in between. The CDR3 has 13 residues. CDR1 is MNHEY, CDR2 SVGAGI, per germline. This entry is derived from a study of post-analysis software for immune sequencing data. Notes on the study in general: Multiple sclerosis patients had significantly lower normalized Chao1 diversity than controls. Controls showed lower frequencies than patients for several TRBV segments, and TRBV5-6, TRBV5-1 and TRBV20-1 were among these. F measure grouped same-batch samples tightly together.

Prepared TCR beta cDNA libraries contained unique molecular identifiers. Between about 0.85 and 11 million T cells gave rise to 500,000 to 600,000 cDNA molecules. Each CDR3 protein is one row after TCRdb ran MiXCR on the PCR reads. The sample consists of over 300,000 distinct CDR3 sequences, less than 40% of them appearing once. Sequencing input: blood. The chain combines TRBV6-5 with TRBJ2-3; D is possibly TRBD1 or TRBD2 (5 bases each). The TCR sequence derives from a girl aged 5 to 17 with multiple sclerosis. The CDR3 DNA reads TGTGCCAGCACGCGAGGGGGCACAGATACGCAGTATTTT. This codes for CASTRGGTDTQYF.